These 18 T cell receptor beta chains share one sample of origin, sequenced in a study of shared T cell receptors in the human thymus. The data were produced by immunoSEQ multiplex PCR, yet TCRdb's version contains in-frame clones alone and is incomplete. Seen here are hundreds of thousands of clones, over 75% observed once, and the top ten hold approximately 0.0097%. These sequences were also reported in another study, on human thymus T cells.

Sequencing was carried out using thymocytes. The receptors were gathered from a boy younger than two with a congenital heart defect.

The V gene is TRBV6-1, the J gene TRBJ2-1; 8 nucleotides agree with TRBD1. Looked up from germline, CDR1 is MNHNS and CDR2 is SASEGT. The CDR3 extends over 13 amino acids. V shed 10 bases and J 4 bases; nucleotides not matched to a gene: 6. CDR3 sequence (DNA): TGTGCCACTGACAGGGGCTCATACAATGAGCAGTTCTTC. Amino acid sequence: CATDRGSYNEQFF.

V gene TRBV7-6 combines with J gene TRBJ2-2, with 13 bases that match TRBD2. Trimming took 5 bases from V and 5 from J; bases not matched to a gene: 11. The CDR3 sequence is 18 residues long. Germline V gives CDR1 SGHVS, CDR2 FNYEAQ. The CDR3 spells CASSPPGTSGEITGELFF. CDR3 coding DNA: TGTGCCAGCAGCCCTCCCGGGACTAGCGGGGAGATTACCGGGGAGCTGTTTTTT. Drawing the rest from reference TRBV7-6 and TRBJ2-2, the complete variable domain is GAGVSQSPRYKVTKRGQDVALRCDPISGHVSLYWYRQALGQGPEFLTYFNYEAQQDKSGLPNDRFSAERPEGSISTLTIQRTEQRDSAMYRCASSPPGTSGEITGELFFGEGSRLTVL.

The J gene is TRBJ2-5, the V gene TRBV27; 7 nucleotides match TRBD1. The germline gives CDR1 MNHEY, CDR2 SMNVEV (reference sequence). The CDR3 covers 14 residues. V shed 5 bases, J shed 6 bases, and the junction held 9 bases outside the gene matches. CDR3 in amino acids: CASSVTGERKTQYF. The CDR3 region has the DNA TGTGCCAGCAGTGTAACAGGGGAGAGAAAGACCCAGTACTTC.

This rearrangement joins TRBV19 to TRBJ2-3; D possibly corresponds to TRBD2 (6 bases). There are 11 residues in the CDR3. Deletions cut 8 bases from V and 4 bases from J, with 7 bases between. CDR1 and CDR2 from the germline V gene are LNHDA and SQIVND (reference sequence). Here the CDR3 reads CASGGADTQYF. As DNA, the CDR3 is TGTGCCAGTGGAGGGGCAGATACGCAGTATTTT.

The chain joins TRBV9 to TRBJ2-5; 8 positions agree with TRBD1. The CDR3 is made up of 14 amino acids. V lost 4 bases to trimming and J lost 1 base; unmatched junction nucleotides: 3. Germline CDR1 and CDR2: SGDLS and YYNGEE. In nucleotides, the CDR3 is TGTGCCAGCAGCTTGCAGGGGGCCCAAGAGACCCAGTACTTC. Its translation: CASSLQGAQETQYF. Filled out from reference TRBV9 and TRBJ2-5, the complete variable domain reads DSGVTQTPKHLITATGQRVTLRCSPRSGDLSVYWYQQSLDQGLQFLIQYYNGEERAKGNILERFSAQQFPDLHSELNLSSLELGDSALYFCASSLQGAQETQYFGPGTRLLVL.

The chain links TRBV28 to TRBJ2-7; 9 bases align to TRBD1. The CDR3 sequence is 17 residues long. V was clipped by 6 bases and J by 2 bases; unmatched bases: 14. The V gene's germline CDR1 is MDHEN and CDR2 SYDVKM. CDR3 sequence (DNA): TGTGCCAGCAGCCCACAGGGGGCGACCATAAATCCCTACGAGCAGTACTTC. This encodes CASSPQGATINPYEQYF. Filled out from reference TRBV28 and TRBJ2-7, the complete variable domain reads DVKVTQSSRYLVKRTGEKVFLECVQDMDHENMFWYRQDPGLGLRLIYFSYDVKMKEKGDIPEGYSVSREKKERFSLILESASTNQTSMYLCASSPQGATINPYEQYFGPGTRLTVT.

This clone was detected once. The V and J genes are TRBV7-2 and TRBJ1-5; D may be TRBD1 (6 bases). The germline gives CDR1 SGHTA, CDR2 FQGNSA. The CDR3 totals 14 residues. V was shortened by 4 bases and J by 9 bases, with 16 bases between the two germline ends. DNA of the CDR3: TGTGCCAGCAGCTCCGTGGACAGCCTTTGGCCCCAGCATTTT. Translation gives CASSSVDSLWPQHF.

The chain uses TRBV11-2 and TRBJ2-7, with TRBD2 identical over 7 bases. Germline V gene sequence: CDR1 SGHAT, CDR2 FQNNGV. The CDR3 extends over 15 amino acids. Germline trimming cut 5 bases from V and 5 bases from J; bases unmatched to any gene: 12. This CDR3 reads CASSPTTAGVDEQYF. CDR3 in DNA: TGTGCCAGCAGCCCCACTACGGCGGGAGTGGACGAGCAGTACTTC. Full variable domain (outside the CDR3, taken from reference TRBV11-2 and TRBJ2-7): EAGVAQSPRYKIIEKRQSVAFWCNPISGHATLYWYQQILGQGPKLLIQFQNNGVVDDSQLPKDRFSAERLKGVDSTLKIQPAKLEDSAVYLCASSPTTAGVDEQYFGPGTRLTVT.

The J gene is TRBJ2-2, the V gene TRBV28; D is uncertain. Germline V lookup: CDR1 MDHEN, CDR2 SYDVKM. This CDR3 has 14 amino acids. The V gene lost 1 base and the J gene lost 3 bases, with 6 bases spanning the gap. The CDR3: CASSLSRHTGELFF. The CDR3 DNA reads as TGTGCCAGCAGTTTATCGCGGCACACCGGGGAGCTGTTTTTT.

In its sample, this clone was seen once. The gene calls are TRBV2 and TRBJ2-1; TRBD2 agrees at 7 bases. CDR1 is SNHLY and CDR2 is FYNNEI in the germline V gene. The CDR3 spans 17 residues. Trimming at V came to 9 bases and at J to 0 bases, leaving 14 bases not matched to a gene. CDR3 amino acids: CASGAGSGGSSYNEQFF. In DNA form, the CDR3 reads TGTGCCAGTGGGGCCGGATCTGGCGGGAGCTCCTACAATGAGCAGTTCTTC.

V usage is TRBV29-1 and J usage is TRBJ2-7; 9 positions match TRBD1. Germline loops: CDR1 SQVTM, CDR2 ANQGSEA. The CDR3 is made up of 13 amino acids. The trim removed 5 bases at V and 6 bases at J, leaving 8 bases unmatched. The CDR3 region has the DNA TGCAGCGTTAAACGGGACAGGGTCTCCGAGCAGTACTTC. It translates to CSVKRDRVSEQYF.

The J gene is TRBJ2-7, the V gene TRBV5-1, with D tentatively TRBD1 (5 bases). With 5 bases removed from V and 1 base from J, the gap between germline ends came to 13 bases. The CDR3 is 14 amino acids. Germline CDR1 is SGHRS and CDR2 is YFSETQ. The CDR3, as DNA: TGCGCCAGCAGAGGGGCAGGCCTGTCCTACGAGCAGTACTTC. This translates into CASRGAGLSYEQYF.

The rearrangement links TRBV30 to TRBJ1-4, with D tentatively TRBD1 (5 bases). The CDR3 covers 16 residues. CDR1 GTSNPN and CDR2 SVGIG come from the germline V gene (reference sequence). The V end lost 0 bases, the J end lost 15 bases, and 26 bases lay between the germline ends. This CDR3 reads CAWSVPPGPYTRGMFF. In DNA form, the CDR3 reads TGTGCCTGGAGTGTACCACCCGGGCCCTACACGCGGGGGATGTTTTTT.

This clone appeared a few times. V usage is TRBV10-2 and J usage is TRBJ2-7; 9 positions agree with TRBD1. In germline, CDR1 is WSHSY, CDR2 SAAADI. The CDR3 is 16 amino acids. Germline trimming cut 2 bases from V and 1 base from J; bases unmatched to any gene: 6. CDR3 sequence: CASSEMRQGVSYEQYF. CDR3 DNA sequence: TGCGCCAGCAGTGAGATGAGACAGGGGGTTTCCTACGAGCAGTACTTC.

This chain uses TRBV11-2 with TRBJ1-2; D ambiguous. Trimming cost V 5 bases and J 4 bases, with 14 bases left between them. The germline CDR1 and CDR2 sequences are SGHAT and FQNNGV. The CDR3 loop spans 14 amino acids. In nucleotides, the CDR3 is TGTGCCAGCAGCCCTCAATGGGCTTCCTATGGCTACACCTTC. Its protein is CASSPQWASYGYTF.

This chain uses TRBV6-5 with TRBJ2-3, with TRBD2 identical over 8 bases. This CDR3 comprises 16 residues. V gave up 2 bases and J gave up 4 bases; unmatched junction bases: 8. Germline loops: CDR1 MNHEY, CDR2 SVGAGI. This chain's CDR3 is CASSYGVGGAADTQYF. In nucleotides, the CDR3 is TGTGCCAGCAGTTACGGGGTCGGGGGGGCCGCAGATACGCAGTATTTT.

The rearrangement uses TRBV4-1 and TRBJ1-2; 9 bases map to TRBD1. The CDR3 sequence is 16 residues long. V shed 0 bases and J 4 bases; nucleotides not matched to a gene: 6. Germline V CDR1 and CDR2: MGHRA, YSYEKL. CDR3 sequence: CASSQDTGGPFYGYTF. CDR3 nucleotides: TGCGCCAGCAGCCAAGATACAGGGGGCCCCTTCTATGGCTACACCTTC.

The rearrangement joins TRBV12-5 to TRBJ2-5; D possibly corresponds to TRBD1 (7 bases). V shed 1 base and J shed 2 bases, with 14 bases lying between them. The CDR3 spans 16 residues. CDR1 and CDR2 (germline): LGHNT, FRNRAP. CDR3 sequence (DNA): TGTGCTAGTGGTTTGGCGCCAGGGGGGCGGCAAGAGACCCAGTACTTC. It specifies CASGLAPGGRQETQYF.